One sample yielded the 22 T cell receptor beta chains listed below, sequenced in a study of OX40 agonist ivuxolimab in advanced cancers. The data were produced by immunoSEQ multiplex PCR, yet TCRdb's version contains in-frame clones alone and is incomplete. The sample carries 44,000 or so clones, more than 75% recorded once. Sequenced here: CD4+ or CD8+ T cells sorted from blood, sampled in a trial of the OX40 agonist ivuxolimab. These receptors came from an adult with an advanced solid tumor such as melanoma, head and neck, liver or kidney cancer.

V and J are TRBV19 and TRBJ1-2; possibly TRBD1 for D (6 bases). The CDR3 covers 12 residues. Trimming cost V 3 bases and J 6 bases, with 8 bases left between them. Germline loops: CDR1 LNHDA, CDR2 SQIVND (reference sequence). CDR3 nucleotides: TGTGCCAGTAGTATCGGACAGAATGGCTACACCTTC. Translated, it gives CASSIGQNGYTF.

The chain uses TRBV29-1 and TRBJ2-1, with D perhaps matching TRBD2 (6 bases). The germline V gene encodes CDR1 SQVTM and CDR2 ANQGSEA. CDR3 size: 16 residues. V lost 4 bases and J 0 bases, leaving 16 bases between the germline ends. This chain's CDR3 is CSVGGVWTTSYNEQFF. CDR3 bases: TGCAGCGTTGGGGGGGTGTGGACTACCTCCTACAATGAGCAGTTCTTC.

The rearrangement uses TRBV5-4 and TRBJ2-2; 8 positions match TRBD2. V lost 7 bases and J lost 7; bases outside the gene matches: 9. The germline V gene has CDR1 SGHNT and CDR2 YYREEE (reference sequence). The CDR3 covers 14 residues. DNA for the CDR3: TGTGCCAGCCGGGTACGGGGGGGCGACGGGGAGCTGTTTTTT. This gives the protein CASRVRGGDGELFF.

This clone was seen once. The chain employs TRBV19 and TRBJ2-1; D remains ambiguous. Germline CDR1 reads LNHDA; CDR2 reads SQIVND (reference sequence). V lost 0 bases and J 5 bases, leaving 8 bases between the germline ends. This CDR3 is built from 14 residues. The DNA for the CDR3 is TGTGCCAGTAGTATAGAGTTTCCCAACAATGAGCAGTTCTTC. Protein: CASSIEFPNNEQFF.

The chain is built from TRBV9 and TRBJ2-7, with 11 bases matching TRBD1. Trimming removed 4 bases from V and 5 bases from J; junction bases left unmatched: 5. Germline lookup yields CDR1 SGDLS and CDR2 YYNGEE. CDR3 length equals 14 residues. The CDR3 reads CASSTGQGAHEQYF. CDR3 bases: TGTGCCAGCAGCACAGGACAGGGGGCCCACGAGCAGTACTTC.

This chain connects TRBV11-1 to TRBJ2-7; D call uncertain. The ends were cut back, 5 bases at V and 1 base at J, with 9 bases in the middle. Germline CDR1 reads SGHAT; CDR2 reads FQDESV (reference sequence). This CDR3 spans 13 amino acids. The chain's CDR3 is CASSLVGSYEQYF. In DNA form, the CDR3 reads TGTGCCAGCAGCCTCGTAGGTTCCTACGAGCAGTACTTC.

The CDR3 spells CASLDGADEKLFF. The CDR3 DNA reads as TGCGCCAGCCTGGACGGCGCTGATGAAAAACTGTTTTTT. The rearrangement links TRBV10-1 to TRBJ1-4, with D hard to call. Germline V gene data show CDR1 as WNHNN and CDR2 as SYGVQD (reference sequence). The CDR3 runs 13 residues. V dropped 8 bases and J dropped 6 bases, with 13 bases sitting between them.

The chain is built from TRBV5-1 and TRBJ1-2, with TRBD1 matching over 8 bases. Germline V gene sequence: CDR1 SGHRS, CDR2 YFSETQ. This CDR3 has 14 residues. V shed 4 bases and J 4 bases; nucleotides not matched to a gene: 6. CDR3 residues: CASSAYRGTYGYTF. The CDR3 DNA sequence: TGCGCCAGCAGCGCATACAGGGGGACCTATGGCTACACCTTC. Full variable domain (outside the CDR3, taken from reference TRBV5-1 and TRBJ1-2): KAGVTQTPRYLIKTRGQQVTLSCSPISGHRSVSWYQQTPGQGLQFLFEYFSETQRNKGNFPGRFSGRQFSNSRSEMNVSTLELGDSALYLCASSAYRGTYGYTFGSGTRLTVV.

The chain uses TRBV4-1 and TRBJ2-3, with 9 bases identical to TRBD1. The CDR3 is 16 amino acids. Germline V gene data show CDR1 as MGHRA and CDR2 as YSYEKL. V shed 2 bases, J shed 3 bases, and the junction held 6 bases outside the gene matches. DNA of the CDR3: TGCGCCAGCAGCCAAAACGGGGACAGGGTAACAGATACGCAGTATTTT. Translation gives CASSQNGDRVTDTQYF.

The rearrangement uses TRBV7-9 and TRBJ2-1; 8 positions agree with TRBD2. Trimming took 5 bases from V and 7 from J; bases not matched to a gene: 10. This CDR3 spans 15 amino acids. Germline CDR1 is SEHNR and CDR2 is FQNEAQ (reference sequence). CDR3 in amino acids: CASSAVLAGANEQFF. Written as DNA, the CDR3 is TGTGCCAGCAGCGCCGTGCTAGCGGGTGCTAATGAGCAGTTCTTC.

This clone appeared once. This rearrangement joins TRBV2 to TRBJ2-1; no definite D call. Germline V gene lookup returns CDR1 SNHLY and CDR2 FYNNEI. The CDR3 loop spans 15 amino acids. Between the trimmed V and J ends, which lost 3 bases and 0 bases, there was a span of 9 bases. DNA of the CDR3: TGTGCCAGCAGTGACGGTCCAAGCTCCTACAATGAGCAGTTCTTC. It specifies CASSDGPSSYNEQFF.

The chain joins TRBV5-8 to TRBJ2-1; D is unresolved. The germline V and J ends were trimmed by 0 bases and 10 bases, with 8 bases remaining between them. This CDR3 has 12 residues. CDR1 is SGHTS, CDR2 YDEGEE, per germline. In DNA form, the CDR3 reads TGTGCCAGCAGCTTGGTGGCAGTCGAGCAGTTCTTC. This encodes CASSLVAVEQFF.

The chain combines TRBV19 with TRBJ2-1; TRBD1 might be the D (7 bases). CDR3 length equals 13 residues. The germline gives CDR1 LNHDA, CDR2 SQIVND (reference sequence). The germline V and J ends were trimmed by 6 bases and 6 bases, with 12 bases remaining between them. CDR3 sequence: CASSPGGLNEQFF. In nucleotides, the CDR3 is TGTGCCAGTAGCCCAGGGGGGCTCAATGAGCAGTTCTTC.

The chain is built from TRBV4-2 and TRBJ2-7; D is possibly TRBD1 (5 bases). Germline V CDR1 and CDR2: LGHNA, YNFKEQ. V was cut by 0 bases and J by 0 bases, with 12 bases left in between. The CDR3 has 16 residues. For the CDR3, the DNA is TGTGCCAGCAGCCAAGAGCCAGGGTCAAGCTCCTACGAGCAGTACTTC. Its translation is CASSQEPGSSSYEQYF.

The chain recombines TRBV7-8 with TRBJ1-1, with D unresolved. This CDR3 has 11 amino acids. Germline V CDR1 and CDR2: SGHVS, FQNEAQ. Trimming took 5 bases from V and 10 from J, leaving 11 bases between them. Written as DNA, the CDR3 is TGTGCCAGCAGCGCCGTAGACGTAGCTTTCTTT. Encoded protein: CASSAVDVAFF.

The chain combines TRBV21-1 with TRBJ2-7; TRBD2, as called in the table, went unchecked against the DNA. TRBV21-1 is tagged as a pseudogene. The CDR3 length is 20 residues. CDR3 sequence: CASSLPRTKGLLREDYEQYF. The CDR3 DNA follows: TGTGCCAGCAGCTTGCCCCGCACTAAGGGGTTACTGCGGGAGGACTACGAGCAGTACTTC.

The chain carries TRBV11-2 and TRBJ2-1, with 8 bases that match TRBD2. V lost 1 base and J lost 0; bases outside the gene matches: 2. The germline gives CDR1 SGHAT, CDR2 FQNNGV. The CDR3 totals 16 residues. The CDR3 protein is CASSLVAGSSYNEQFF. The DNA of the CDR3 is TGTGCCAGCAGCTTAGTAGCGGGATCCTCCTACAATGAGCAGTTCTTC.

The chain employs TRBV5-6 and TRBJ2-1; 9 bases are shared with TRBD2. Per germline, CDR1 SGHDT and CDR2 YYEEEE. The trim removed 1 base at V and 8 bases at J, leaving 4 bases unmatched. This CDR3 is 14 amino acids long. Here the CDR3 DNA reads TGTGCCAGCAGCTTGCTAGCGGGACTTGATGAGCAGTTCTTC. Protein: CASSLLAGLDEQFF.

The genes are TRBV28 and TRBJ2-7, with TRBD1 identical over 10 bases. With 5 bases clipped from V and 2 bases from J, the junction kept 9 bases outside the gene matches. The length of the CDR3 is 16 residues. Germline CDR1 and CDR2: MDHEN and SYDVKM. CDR3 in DNA: TGTGCCAGCAGTCCCTTTGGACAGGGGGAGACCTACGAGCAGTACTTC. It yields the protein CASSPFGQGETYEQYF.

The chain has TRBV6-5 and TRBJ2-7; D gene ambiguous. Germline CDR1 MNHEY, CDR2 SVGAGI. The CDR3 is 14 amino acids. Trimming took 2 bases from V and 0 from J, leaving 8 bases between them. The DNA of the CDR3 is TGTGCCAGCAGTTACGGCTTGACCTCCTACGAGCAGTACTTC. Translating gives CASSYGLTSYEQYF.

The rearrangement joins TRBV28 to TRBJ2-7, with D tentatively TRBD1 or TRBD2 (5 bases each). V lost 4 bases and J lost 7, with 14 bases in between. The CDR3 extends over 13 amino acids. The germline gives CDR1 MDHEN, CDR2 SYDVKM. CDR3 region: CASSSRVSGEQYF. In nucleotides, the CDR3 is TGTGCCAGCAGTTCCAGGGTATCGGGGGAGCAGTACTTC.

V and J are TRBV27 and TRBJ1-3; D might be TRBD1 (5 bases). The CDR3 has 15 amino acids. The V gene lost 7 bases and the J gene lost 0 bases, with 13 bases spanning the gap. Germline V gene data show CDR1 as MNHEY and CDR2 as SMNVEV (reference sequence). Written as DNA, the CDR3 is TGTGCCAGCACCCCGGGACGAAGCTCTGGAAACACCATATATTTT. This codes for CASTPGRSSGNTIYF.